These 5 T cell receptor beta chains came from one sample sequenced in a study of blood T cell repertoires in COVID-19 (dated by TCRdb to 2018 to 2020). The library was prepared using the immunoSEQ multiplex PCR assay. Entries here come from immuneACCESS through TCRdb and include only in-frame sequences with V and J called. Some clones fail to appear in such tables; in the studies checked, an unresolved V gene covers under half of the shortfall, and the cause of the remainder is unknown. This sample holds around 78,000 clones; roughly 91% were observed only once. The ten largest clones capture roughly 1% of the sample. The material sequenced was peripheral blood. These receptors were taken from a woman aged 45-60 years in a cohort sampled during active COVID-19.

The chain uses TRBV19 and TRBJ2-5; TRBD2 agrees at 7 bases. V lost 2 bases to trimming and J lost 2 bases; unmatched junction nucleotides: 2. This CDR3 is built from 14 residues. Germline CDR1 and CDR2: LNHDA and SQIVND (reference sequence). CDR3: CASSIWGGQETQYF. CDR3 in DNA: TGTGCCAGTAGTATATGGGGGGGACAAGAGACCCAGTACTTC.

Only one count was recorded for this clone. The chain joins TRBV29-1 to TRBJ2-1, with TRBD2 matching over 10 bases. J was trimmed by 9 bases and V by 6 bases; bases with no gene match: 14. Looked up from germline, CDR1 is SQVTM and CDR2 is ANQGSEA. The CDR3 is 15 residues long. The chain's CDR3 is CSVTLAGAIEGEQFF. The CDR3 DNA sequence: TGCAGCGTCACTCTAGCGGGAGCAATCGAGGGTGAGCAGTTCTTC.

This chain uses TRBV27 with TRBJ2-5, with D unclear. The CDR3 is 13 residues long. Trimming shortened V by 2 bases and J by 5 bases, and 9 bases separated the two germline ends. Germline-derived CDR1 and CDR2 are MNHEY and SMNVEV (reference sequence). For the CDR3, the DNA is TGTGCCAGCAGTTTAGACTCTTCGGAGACCCAGTACTTC. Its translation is CASSLDSSETQYF.

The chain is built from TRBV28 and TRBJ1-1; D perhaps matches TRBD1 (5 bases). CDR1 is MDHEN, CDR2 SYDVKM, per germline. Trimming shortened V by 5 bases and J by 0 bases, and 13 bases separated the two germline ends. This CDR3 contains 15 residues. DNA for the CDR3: TGTGCCAGCAGTCCTCCGACAGCCATGAACACTGAAGCTTTCTTT. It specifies CASSPPTAMNTEAFF.

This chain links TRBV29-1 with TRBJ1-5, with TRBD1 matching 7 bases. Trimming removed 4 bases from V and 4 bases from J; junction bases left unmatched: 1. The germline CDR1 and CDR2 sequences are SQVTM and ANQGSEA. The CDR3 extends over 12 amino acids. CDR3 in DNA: TGCAGCGTTGGACAGGGAAATCAGCCCCAGCATTTT. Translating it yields CSVGQGNQPQHF.